The next 5 T cell receptor beta chains were all read from a single sample in a study of blood T cell repertoires in COVID-19. This table comes from immunoSEQ multiplex PCR, and its TCRdb copy is limited to in-frame clones, with some not included. This table has under 80,000 clones, more than 70% appearing once. The sequenced sample consisted of peripheral blood. Receptor source: a man in his 60s with acute or convalescent COVID-19.

The rearrangement links TRBV4-1 to TRBJ2-7; D remains unclear. Trimming pared 0 bases from V and 5 bases from J, leaving 11 bases between. The CDR3 totals 14 residues. In germline, CDR1 is MGHRA, CDR2 YSYEKL. The CDR3 DNA reads as TGCGCCAGCAGCCAAGATCGGTACGTAGACGAGCAGTACTTC. It codes for CASSQDRYVDEQYF.

A few counts support this clone. This chain connects TRBV2 to TRBJ2-7, with a tentative D call TRBD2 (5 bases). The CDR3 extends over 14 amino acids. CDR1 SNHLY and CDR2 FYNNEI come from the germline V gene. Trimming removed 8 bases at V and 2 bases at J, with 16 bases between. In DNA, the CDR3 is TGTGCCAGCCTAAGCGGAGGTAAAGCCTACGAGCAGTACTTC. Amino acid sequence: CASLSGGKAYEQYF.

The V and J genes are TRBV5-1 and TRBJ2-5; 15 bases align to TRBD2. Germline values: CDR1 SGHRS, CDR2 YFSETQ. Trimming cost V 4 bases and J 4 bases; bases outside gene matches: 5. CDR3 length equals 16 residues. The DNA for the CDR3 is TGCGCCAGCAGCACAGAGGGACTAGCGGGGGGAGAGACCCAGTACTTC. Protein sequence: CASSTEGLAGGETQYF.

The V and J genes are TRBV19 and TRBJ2-7; D possibly corresponds to TRBD1 (6 bases). The germline V gene encodes CDR1 LNHDA and CDR2 SQIVND (reference sequence). The V end lost 7 bases, the J end lost 4 bases, and 20 bases lay between the germline ends. CDR3 length: 15 residues. CDR3 in DNA: TGTGCCAGTAAGCAGGACAGCAACTCAGGATACGAGCAGTACTTC. Amino acids: CASKQDSNSGYEQYF.

The DNA for the CDR3 is TGTGCCAGTAGTGCCCCGGGACAGGCGGGAGAGACCCAGTACTTC. Protein sequence: CASSAPGQAGETQYF. This chain uses TRBV19 with TRBJ2-5, with 8 bases lining up with TRBD1. Germline V lookup: CDR1 LNHDA, CDR2 SQIVND (reference sequence). The CDR3 consists of 15 residues. V trimming: 5 bases; J trimming: 4 bases; junction bases outside the gene matches: 9.